Detailed here is one T cell receptor beta chain. The data belong to a study of control samples from healthy donors and cancer patients. Profiling relied on immunoSEQ multiplex PCR, and the TCRdb table lists in-frame clones only, not all of them. The table records roughly 150,000 clones, 88% of them present only once. Trimming took 0 bases from V and 6 from J; bases not matched to a gene: 15. CDR1 and CDR2 (germline): LGHDT, YNNKEL (reference sequence). CDR3 length: 19 residues. The origin of this receptor is a man between 18 and 35 years old in good health. This chain joins TRBV3-1 (or the pseudogene TRBV3-2) and TRBJ2-3; 10 bases line up with TRBD2. The sequenced sample consisted of blood. The CDR3 sequence: CASSQEVAGGWEKLDTQYF. For the CDR3, the DNA is TGTGCCAGCAGCCAAGAAGTAGCGGGGGGCTGGGAAAAACTCGATACGCAGTATTTT.